This T cell receptor (beta chain) was captured in a study of Tregs in tolerant kidney transplant recipients. This table comes from immunoSEQ multiplex PCR, and its TCRdb copy is limited to in-frame clones, with some not included. Altogether about 240,000 clones are present, roughly four fifths being singletons, with the ten largest covering about 0.58%. The source is a human donor in good health. Sequenced: CD4+ T cells from blood.

The CDR3 DNA reads TGTGCCAGCTCACCACTGAGACAGGGCAACGAGCAGTACTTC. This codes for CASSPLRQGNEQYF. This rearrangement joins TRBV18 to TRBJ2-7; 7 bases match TRBD1. Per germline, CDR1 KGHSH and CDR2 LQKENI. The CDR3 has 14 amino acids. Trimming removed 1 base from V and 5 bases from J; junction bases left unmatched: 5.